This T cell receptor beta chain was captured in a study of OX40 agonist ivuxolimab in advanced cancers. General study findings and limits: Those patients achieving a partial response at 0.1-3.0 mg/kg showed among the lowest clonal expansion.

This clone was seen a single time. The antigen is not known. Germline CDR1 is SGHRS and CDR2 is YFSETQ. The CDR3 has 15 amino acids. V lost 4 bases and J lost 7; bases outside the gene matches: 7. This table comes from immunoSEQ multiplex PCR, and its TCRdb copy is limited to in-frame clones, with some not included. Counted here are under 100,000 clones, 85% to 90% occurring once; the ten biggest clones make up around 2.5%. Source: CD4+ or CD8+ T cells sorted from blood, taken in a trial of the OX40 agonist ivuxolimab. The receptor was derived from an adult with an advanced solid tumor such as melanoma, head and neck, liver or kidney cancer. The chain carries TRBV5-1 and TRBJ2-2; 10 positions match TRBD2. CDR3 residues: CASSLSGGAVGELFF. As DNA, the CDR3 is TGCGCCAGCAGCCTGAGCGGGGGGGCCGTCGGGGAGCTGTTTTTT.